The sequence of this TCR beta chain was determined in a study of PD-L1 blockade in urothelial cancer. Study details: Atezolizumab 1,200 mg was given intravenously every 3 weeks, starting 2014. In terms of prior chemotherapy, patients had received 0 to 3 regimens. Analysis of blood occurred 3 weeks (second dose) and 6 weeks after treatment start.

Patients yielded 1 to 8 samples each, pretreatment and on-treatment. Method: immunoSEQ multiplex PCR; TCRdb's copy keeps in-frame clones and lacks some. The sample has 38,000 or so clones, around 83% seen once. The germline CDR1 and CDR2 sequences are KGHSH and LQKENI. V dropped 3 bases and J dropped 3 bases, with 15 bases sitting between them. There are 16 residues in the CDR3. This clonotype was sampled from a man aged 60-69 years with urothelial cancer. V usage is TRBV18 and J usage is TRBJ1-5; TRBD1 might be the D (5 bases). Material: PBMCs, obtained around atezolizumab (anti-PD-L1) treatment. The CDR3 loop reads CASSPETRDFNQPQHF. For the CDR3, the DNA is TGTGCCAGCTCACCGGAAACCCGGGACTTCAATCAGCCCCAGCATTTT.